A selection of T cell receptor beta chains follows, all from one sample in a study of blood T cell repertoires in COVID-19. The table came from immunoSEQ multiplex PCR; TCRdb's copy has only in-frame clones and leaves some out. Of a few hundred thousand clones listed, 85% are singletons. The sample comprised peripheral blood. These receptor sequences come from a human donor in a cohort sampled during active COVID-19. Each CDR3 is given with its conserved first and last residue.

v_gene	j_gene	CDR3aa
TRBV30	TRBJ1-5	CAWSPGQGNQPQHF
TRBV27	TRBJ2-7	CASGLQASYEQYF
TRBV7-9	TRBJ2-3	CASSSSGGTDTQYF
TRBV2	TRBJ1-1	CASRATGDTEAFF
TRBV6-5	TRBJ2-3	CASRGRLITDTQYF
TRBV5-1	TRBJ2-5	CASRKTSQETQYF
TRBV30	TRBJ1-2	CAWSVRTAYGYTF
TRBV25-1	TRBJ1-4	CASSPPGQGSGKLFF
TRBV12-3/TRBV12-4	TRBJ1-2	CASSLFGSYGYTF
TRBV30	TRBJ2-1	CAWSVSGGSYNEQFF
TRBV18	TRBJ2-7	CASSPPQTYEQYF
TRBV3-1/TRBV3-2	TRBJ1-4	CASRRQFNEKLFF
TRBV19	TRBJ2-2	CASSIAQLAGELFF
TRBV5-8	TRBJ1-2	CASSLTRNYGYTF
TRBV5-1	TRBJ1-2	CASSLSDRGSYGYTF
TRBV15	TRBJ2-1	CATSRGQGTYNEQFF
TRBV18	TRBJ2-7	CASLKDRGSYEQYF